A selection of T cell receptor beta chains follows, all from one sample in a study of neurological immune-mediated disorders. TCRdb reprocessed the 5' RACE reads with MiXCR, giving one entry per CDR3 protein. The repertoire holds about 80,000 distinct CDR3 sequences, with about 9% as singletons. Input material: PBMCs. These receptors all come from a man aged 45-65 years in good health. Each CDR3 is given without its conserved first and last residue. The D gene is left open where the match is weak.

length	D	V	J	CDR3
13	-	TRBV10-3	TRBJ2-7	AIRTGTCGTYEQY
13	-	TRBV28	TRBJ2-7	ASSLVWDTRDEQY
12	-	TRBV20-1	TRBJ2-5	SARDTGTSETQY
11	TRBD1	TRBV12-3/TRBV12-4	TRBJ2-4	ASRGQGADIQY
10	-	TRBV20-1	TRBJ1-2	SAEEIYDGYT
15	TRBD2	TRBV15	TRBJ2-1	ATSRPRGSSGKDEQF
14	TRBD1	TRBV7-3	TRBJ2-5	ASSLSGTGGKETQY
11	-	TRBV25-1	TRBJ2-7	ASRGTQTYEQY
11	-	TRBV29-1	TRBJ1-4	SVLPSYNEKLF
14	TRBD1	TRBV12-3/TRBV12-4	TRBJ1-2	ASSSRGDRNTYGYT
14	-	TRBV27	TRBJ2-6	ASSGFGQSGANVLT
10	-	TRBV6-2/TRBV6-3	TRBJ2-7	ASSFGLYEQY
13	-	TRBV5-1	TRBJ2-5	ASSLGDKYQETQY
12	TRBD2	TRBV7-9	TRBJ2-1	ASSLIAGGNEQF
12	TRBD1	TRBV5-1	TRBJ1-2	ASSPGQGVGGYT
13	TRBD1	TRBV12-3/TRBV12-4	TRBJ2-1	ASSLKGQGVHEQF
13	TRBD1	TRBV29-1	TRBJ1-5	SVGQGGSSNQPQH
11	-	TRBV18	TRBJ1-5	ASSAGEDQPQH
11	TRBD1	TRBV29-1	TRBJ2-7	SVGGTGGYEQY
11	-	TRBV5-6	TRBJ1-2	ASSPGYGYGYT
14	TRBD2	TRBV20-1	TRBJ2-3	SASHARSGGLDTQY
13	TRBD1	TRBV5-1	TRBJ1-6	ASGRWDSRNSPLH
14	TRBD2	TRBV7-2	TRBJ2-2	ASSANSGRGTGELF
14	-	TRBV20-1	TRBJ1-4	SASLGVLATNEKLF
15	TRBD2	TRBV7-3	TRBJ2-1	ASSPRVGGSSYNEQF
13	TRBD2	TRBV5-1	TRBJ2-5	ASSLRSGGQETQY
12	-	TRBV9	TRBJ2-6	ASSGRAGYYVLT
12	-	TRBV27	TRBJ1-5	ASAIGGGYQPQH
12	TRBD1	TRBV7-2	TRBJ1-4	ASSRTGNLEKLF
13	-	TRBV7-9	TRBJ1-4	ASTESGGTNEKLF
13	-	TRBV5-1	TRBJ1-4	ASSRNRERNEKLF
11	-	TRBV7-2	TRBJ2-7	ASVWRRGGEQY
12	TRBD2	TRBV7-9	TRBJ2-7	ASSFGGGSYEQY
14	-	TRBV5-1	TRBJ1-1	ASSLDPGPRNTEAF
15	TRBD1	TRBV7-9	TRBJ1-1	ASSSQTRDRGVSEAF
11	-	TRBV11-2	TRBJ2-7	ASSIDRYREQY
15	TRBD2	TRBV6-2/TRBV6-3	TRBJ2-1	ASSYSTVLAGGNEQF
12	-	TRBV20-1	TRBJ2-3	SARDGSIADTQY
11	TRBD2	TRBV12-3/TRBV12-4	TRBJ2-1	ASRGLAYNEQF
12	-	TRBV20-1	TRBJ1-4	SITALPTNEKLF
14	-	TRBV12-3/TRBV12-4	TRBJ2-3	ASTPPRAGSTDTQY
13	-	TRBV18	TRBJ2-7	ASSPSAQDALEQY
12	-	TRBV20-1	TRBJ1-5	SAPWEQGNQPQH
13	-	TRBV20-1	TRBJ1-1	SAISGLPKNTEAF
10	-	TRBV20-1	TRBJ2-2	SARRDTGELF
12	-	TRBV5-1	TRBJ1-6	ASSLGQDNSPLH
12	-	TRBV20-1	TRBJ1-3	SARDTGLGNTIY
16	-	TRBV7-2	TRBJ2-3	ASSPQKSFLTGTDTQY
12	-	TRBV20-1	TRBJ2-3	SARRAGPGDTQY
16	TRBD2	TRBV6-6	TRBJ2-1	ASSNGLADASSYNEQF
12	TRBD2	TRBV20-1	TRBJ2-1	SARTSEGVGEQF
13	TRBD1	TRBV18	TRBJ1-6	ASSPSDRNNSPLH
13	-	TRBV7-9	TRBJ1-2	ASSRDGGSMGGYT
13	-	TRBV12-3/TRBV12-4	TRBJ1-6	ASSLGSGYNSPLH
15	TRBD1	TRBV12-3/TRBV12-4	TRBJ1-3	ASSLDTGGTSGNTIY
11	-	TRBV9	TRBJ2-7	ASSGDGDYEQY